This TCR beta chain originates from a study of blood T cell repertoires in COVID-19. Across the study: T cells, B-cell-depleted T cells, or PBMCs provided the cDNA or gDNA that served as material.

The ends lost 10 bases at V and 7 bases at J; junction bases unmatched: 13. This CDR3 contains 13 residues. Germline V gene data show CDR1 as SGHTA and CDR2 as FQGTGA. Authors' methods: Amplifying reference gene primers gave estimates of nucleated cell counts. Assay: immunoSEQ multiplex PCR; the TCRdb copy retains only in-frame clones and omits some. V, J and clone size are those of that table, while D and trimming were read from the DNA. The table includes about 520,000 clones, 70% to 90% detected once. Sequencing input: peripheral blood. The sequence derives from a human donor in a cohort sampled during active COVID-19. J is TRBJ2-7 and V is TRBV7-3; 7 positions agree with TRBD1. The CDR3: CATRRDSMGEQYF. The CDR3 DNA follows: TGTGCCACGCGCCGGGACAGTATGGGGGAGCAGTACTTC.